A single sample is the source of the 11 T cell receptor beta chains below, sequenced in a study of T cell repertoires in ileal Crohn's disease. Clones were read by immunoSEQ multiplex PCR, and TCRdb kept only the in-frame ones, dropping some. Of about 4,100 clones listed, 60% to 80% are singletons. The material sequenced was ileal tissue. The receptors were sampled from an adult with Crohn's disease.

The CDR3 nucleotides are TGCGCCAGCAGCTTGGCGCCTGAGGAGACCCAGTACTTC. The encoded protein is CASSLAPEETQYF. The chain is built from TRBV5-1 and TRBJ2-5; D uncertain. Looked up from germline, CDR1 is SGHRS and CDR2 is YFSETQ. The CDR3 sequence is 13 residues long. The V end lost 0 bases, the J end lost 5 bases, and 8 bases lay between the germline ends.

The chain carries TRBV9 and TRBJ2-1; 9 nucleotides agree with TRBD1. V gave up 4 bases and J gave up 5 bases; unmatched junction bases: 7. Germline CDR1 and CDR2: SGDLS and YYNGEE. This CDR3 region has 15 residues. In DNA form, the CDR3 reads TGTGCCAGCAGCTCGCGGACAGGGGTTAACAATGAGCAGTTCTTC. This sequence encodes CASSSRTGVNNEQFF. The whole variable domain, filled in from reference TRBV9 and TRBJ2-1, reads DSGVTQTPKHLITATGQRVTLRCSPRSGDLSVYWYQQSLDQGLQFLIQYYNGEERAKGNILERFSAQQFPDLHSELNLSSLELGDSALYFCASSSRTGVNNEQFFGPGTRLTVL.

The V call is TRBV7-2, the J call TRBJ2-1; perhaps TRBD2 as D (6 bases). CDR1 is SGHTA and CDR2 is FQGNSA in the germline V gene. This CDR3 comprises 16 residues. The ends were cut back, 5 bases at V and 8 bases at J, with 22 bases in the middle. CDR3 bases: TGTGCCAGCAGCGGCTATGGACTATTTAGAGGGGATGAGCAGTTCTTC. Its translation is CASSGYGLFRGDEQFF.

This clone appeared a few times. The V call is TRBV5-1, the J call TRBJ2-1; D remains unclear. CDR1 SGHRS and CDR2 YFSETQ come from the germline V gene. V dropped 3 bases and J dropped 7 bases, with 20 bases sitting between them. This CDR3 has 16 residues. The CDR3 spells CASSSNNLAPVNEQFF. The CDR3 region has the DNA TGCGCCAGCAGCTCTAATAACTTAGCCCCAGTGAATGAGCAGTTCTTC.

The rearrangement uses TRBV6-1 and TRBJ1-2, with D hard to call. V lost 5 bases to trimming and J lost 4 bases, with 11 bases between them. The length of the CDR3 is 13 residues. Germline lookup yields CDR1 MNHNS and CDR2 SASEGT. The CDR3 is CASSPTMLYGYTF. CDR3 nucleotide sequence: TGTGCCAGCAGTCCAACTATGCTCTATGGCTACACCTTC.

V usage is TRBV9 and J usage is TRBJ1-2, with D tentatively TRBD1 (6 bases). CDR3 length: 17 amino acids. The ends were cut back, 0 bases at V and 0 bases at J, with 15 bases in the middle. In germline, CDR1 is SGDLS, CDR2 YYNGEE. The CDR3 DNA is TGTGCCAGCAGCGTAGCTCGGGCAGGGGTGACTAACTATGGCTACACCTTC. Protein product: CASSVARAGVTNYGYTF. Full variable domain (missing parts from reference TRBV9 and TRBJ1-2): DSGVTQTPKHLITATGQRVTLRCSPRSGDLSVYWYQQSLDQGLQFLIQYYNGEERAKGNILERFSAQQFPDLHSELNLSSLELGDSALYFCASSVARAGVTNYGYTFGSGTRLTVV.

This clone showed up just once. The genes are TRBV4-1 and TRBJ1-3; D unclear. V was pared by 0 bases and J by 8 bases, with 11 bases between. The CDR3 sequence is 14 residues long. Germline assignment: CDR1 MGHRA and CDR2 YSYEKL. CDR3 sequence (DNA): TGCGCCAGCAGCCAAGATCTCCAACGAGACACCATATATTTT. Protein: CASSQDLQRDTIYF.

The chain is built from TRBV19 and TRBJ1-2, with D possibly matching TRBD1 (6 bases). Trimming took off 7 bases at V and 5 bases at J, with 26 bases between the two ends. In germline, CDR1 is LNHDA, CDR2 SQIVND (reference sequence). The CDR3 consists of 17 residues. The CDR3 nucleotides read TGTGCCAGTACAAACCCAACAGGGTCCCCCTCCGATTATGGCTACACCTTC. Residues: CASTNPTGSPSDYGYTF.

The rearrangement joins TRBV15 to TRBJ2-2, with D tentatively TRBD2 (7 bases). The V and J ends lost 4 bases and 5 bases respectively, with 20 bases between them. The CDR3 length is 17 residues. Germline loops: CDR1 LNHNV, CDR2 YYDKDF (reference sequence). CDR3: CATSNPGGIWRTGELFF. Here the CDR3 DNA reads TGTGCCACCAGCAATCCGGGGGGCATTTGGCGGACCGGGGAGCTGTTTTTT.

The chain is built from TRBV5-6 and TRBJ2-2, with 8 nucleotides matching TRBD1. This CDR3 is built from 16 residues. V was clipped by 3 bases and J by 4 bases; unmatched bases: 8. CDR1 SGHDT and CDR2 YYEEEE come from the germline V gene. CDR3 sequence (DNA): TGTGCCAGCAGCTCGCGGCAGGGGGCGGCCACCGGGGAGCTGTTTTTT. Residues: CASSSRQGAATGELFF.

This clone has more than one count but fewer than ten. The gene calls are TRBV7-8 and TRBJ2-7; 8 bases align to TRBD2. The CDR3 runs 16 residues. Looked up from germline, CDR1 is SGHVS and CDR2 is FQNEAQ. After removal of 0 bases from V and 1 base from J, the junction contained 5 bases not matched to a gene. The CDR3 region has the DNA TGTGCCAGCAGCTTAGCGGCCGGGACTAGTTCCTACGAGCAGTACTTC. It specifies CASSLAAGTSSYEQYF.